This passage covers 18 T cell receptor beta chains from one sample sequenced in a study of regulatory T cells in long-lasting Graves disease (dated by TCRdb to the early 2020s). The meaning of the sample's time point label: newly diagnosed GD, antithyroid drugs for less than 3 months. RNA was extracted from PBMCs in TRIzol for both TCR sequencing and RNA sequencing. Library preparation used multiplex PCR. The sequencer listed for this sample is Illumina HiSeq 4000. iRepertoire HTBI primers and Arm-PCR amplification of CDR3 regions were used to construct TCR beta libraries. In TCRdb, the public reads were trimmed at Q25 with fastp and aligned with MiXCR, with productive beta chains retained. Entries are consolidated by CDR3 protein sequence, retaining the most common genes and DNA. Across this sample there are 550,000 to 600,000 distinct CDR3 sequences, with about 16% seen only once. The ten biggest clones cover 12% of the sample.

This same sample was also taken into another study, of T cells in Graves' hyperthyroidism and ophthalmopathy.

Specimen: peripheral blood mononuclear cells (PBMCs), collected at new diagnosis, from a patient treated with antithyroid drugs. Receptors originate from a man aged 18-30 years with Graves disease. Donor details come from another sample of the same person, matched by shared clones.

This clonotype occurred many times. The CDR3 DNA is TGTGCCAACGGGGCTAGCGGGATTAACGAGCAGTACTTC. It encodes CANGASGINEQYF. This chain links TRBV30 with TRBJ2-7; TRBD2 matches at 9 bases. The CDR3 is 13 residues long. Trimming at V came to 8 bases and at J to 5 bases, leaving 10 bases not matched to a gene. Germline-derived CDR1 and CDR2 are GTSNPN and SVGIG (reference sequence).

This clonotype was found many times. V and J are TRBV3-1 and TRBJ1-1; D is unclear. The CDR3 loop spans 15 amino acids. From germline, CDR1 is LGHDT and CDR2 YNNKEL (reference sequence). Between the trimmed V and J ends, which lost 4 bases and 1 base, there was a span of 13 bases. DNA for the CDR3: TGTGCCAGCAGCCCGAGCGGACGGAGGAACACTGAAGCTTTCTTT. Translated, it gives CASSPSGRRNTEAFF.

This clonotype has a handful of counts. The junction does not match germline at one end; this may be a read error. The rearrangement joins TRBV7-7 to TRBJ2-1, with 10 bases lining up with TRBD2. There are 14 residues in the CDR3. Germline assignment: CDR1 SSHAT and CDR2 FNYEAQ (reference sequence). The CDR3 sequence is CASSSLAGRNEQFF. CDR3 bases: TGTGCTAGCAGCTCACTAGCGGGACGGAATGAGCAGTTCTTC. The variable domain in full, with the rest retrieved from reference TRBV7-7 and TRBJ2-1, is GAGVSQSPRYKVTKRGQDVTLRCDPISSHATLYWYQQALGQGPEFLTYFNYEAQPDKSGLPSDRFSAERPEGSISTLTIQRTEQRDSAMYRCASSSLAGRNEQFFGPGTRLTVL.

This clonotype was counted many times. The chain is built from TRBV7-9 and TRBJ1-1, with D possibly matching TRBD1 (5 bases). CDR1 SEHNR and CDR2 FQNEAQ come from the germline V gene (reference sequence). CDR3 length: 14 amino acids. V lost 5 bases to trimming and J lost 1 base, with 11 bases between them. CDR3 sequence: CASSPTGPNTEAFF. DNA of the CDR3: TGTGCCAGCAGCCCAACAGGCCCGAACACTGAAGCTTTCTTT.

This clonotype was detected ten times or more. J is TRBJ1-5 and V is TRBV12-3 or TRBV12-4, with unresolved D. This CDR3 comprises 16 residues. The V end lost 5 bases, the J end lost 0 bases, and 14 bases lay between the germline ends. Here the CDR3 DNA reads TGTGCCAGCAGTCTCGTGGGTTGGGATAGCAATCAGCCCCAGCATTTT. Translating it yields CASSLVGWDSNQPQHF.

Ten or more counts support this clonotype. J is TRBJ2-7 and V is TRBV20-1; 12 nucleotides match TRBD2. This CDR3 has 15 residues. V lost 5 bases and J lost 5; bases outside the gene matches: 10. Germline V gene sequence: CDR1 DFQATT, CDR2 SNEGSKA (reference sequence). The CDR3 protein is CSAPTTSGRMNEQYF. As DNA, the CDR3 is TGCAGTGCTCCTACGACTAGCGGGAGAATGAACGAGCAGTACTTC.

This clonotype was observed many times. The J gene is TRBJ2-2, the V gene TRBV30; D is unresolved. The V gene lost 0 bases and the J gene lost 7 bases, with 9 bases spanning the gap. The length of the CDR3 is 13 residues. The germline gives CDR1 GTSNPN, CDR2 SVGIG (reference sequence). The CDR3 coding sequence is TGTGCCTGGAGTGTACGCGACGGCGGGGAGCTGTTTTTT. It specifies CAWSVRDGGELFF.

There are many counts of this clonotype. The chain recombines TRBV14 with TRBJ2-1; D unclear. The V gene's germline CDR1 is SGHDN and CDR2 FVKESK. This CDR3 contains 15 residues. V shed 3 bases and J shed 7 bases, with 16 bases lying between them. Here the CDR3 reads CASSHKHRLFNEQFF. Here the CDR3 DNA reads TGTGCCAGCAGCCACAAGCATAGGCTCTTTAATGAGCAGTTCTTC.

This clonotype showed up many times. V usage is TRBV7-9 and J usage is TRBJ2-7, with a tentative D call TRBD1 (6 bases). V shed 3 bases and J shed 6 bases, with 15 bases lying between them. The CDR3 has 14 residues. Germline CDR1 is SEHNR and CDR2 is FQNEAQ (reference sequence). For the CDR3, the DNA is TGTGCCAGCAGCTTGGGTTGGGGGCAGGCCGAGCAGTACTTC. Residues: CASSLGWGQAEQYF.

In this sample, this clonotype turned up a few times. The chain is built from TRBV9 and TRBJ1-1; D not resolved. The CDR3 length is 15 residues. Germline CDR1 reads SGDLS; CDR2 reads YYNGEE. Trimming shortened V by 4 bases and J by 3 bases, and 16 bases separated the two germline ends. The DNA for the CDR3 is TGTGCCAGCAGCCCTAACGGCGGGTTGGACACTGAAGCTTTCTTT. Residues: CASSPNGGLDTEAFF.

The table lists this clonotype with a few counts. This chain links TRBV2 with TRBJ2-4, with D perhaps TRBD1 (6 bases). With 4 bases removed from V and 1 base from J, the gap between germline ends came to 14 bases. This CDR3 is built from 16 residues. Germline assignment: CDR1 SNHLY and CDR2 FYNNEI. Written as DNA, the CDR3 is TGTGCCAGCAGTGCCCAGGGGATCGGCGCCAAAAACATTCAGTACTTC. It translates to CASSAQGIGAKNIQYF.

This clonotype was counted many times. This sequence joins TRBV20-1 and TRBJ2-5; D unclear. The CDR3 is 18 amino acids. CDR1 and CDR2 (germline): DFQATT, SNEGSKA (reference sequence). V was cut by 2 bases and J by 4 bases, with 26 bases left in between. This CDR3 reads CSARPDADPGADRETQYF. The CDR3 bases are TGCAGTGCTAGACCCGATGCAGACCCAGGCGCGGACCGAGAGACCCAGTACTTC.

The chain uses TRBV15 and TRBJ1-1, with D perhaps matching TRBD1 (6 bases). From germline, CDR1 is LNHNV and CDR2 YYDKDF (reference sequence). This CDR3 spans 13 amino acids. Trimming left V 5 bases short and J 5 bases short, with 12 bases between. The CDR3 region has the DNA TGTGCCACCAGCCCACAGGGCTGGACTGAAGCTTTCTTT. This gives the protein CATSPQGWTEAFF.

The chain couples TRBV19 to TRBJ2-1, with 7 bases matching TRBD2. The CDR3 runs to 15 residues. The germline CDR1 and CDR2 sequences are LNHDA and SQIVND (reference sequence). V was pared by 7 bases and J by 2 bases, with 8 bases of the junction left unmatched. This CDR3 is CASIQSGDPYNEQFF. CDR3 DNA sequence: TGTGCCAGTATCCAGAGCGGGGATCCCTACAATGAGCAGTTCTTC.

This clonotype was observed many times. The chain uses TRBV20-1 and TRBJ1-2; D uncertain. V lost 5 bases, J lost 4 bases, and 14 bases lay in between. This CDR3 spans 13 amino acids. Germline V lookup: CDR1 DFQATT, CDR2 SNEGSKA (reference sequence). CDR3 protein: CSAPPLPGYGYTF. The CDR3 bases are TGCAGTGCTCCTCCCCTCCCAGGCTATGGCTACACCTTC.

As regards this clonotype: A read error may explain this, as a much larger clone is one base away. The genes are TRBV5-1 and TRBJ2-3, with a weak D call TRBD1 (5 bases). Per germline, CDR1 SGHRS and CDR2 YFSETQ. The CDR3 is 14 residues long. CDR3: CASSLAQGRDMQYF. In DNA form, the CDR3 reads TGCGCCAGCAGCTTGGCTCAGGGCCGAGATATGCAGTATTTT.

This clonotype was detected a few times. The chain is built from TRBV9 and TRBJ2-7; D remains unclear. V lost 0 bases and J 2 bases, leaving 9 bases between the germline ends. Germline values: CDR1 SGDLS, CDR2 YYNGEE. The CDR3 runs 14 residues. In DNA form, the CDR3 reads TGTGCCAGCAGCGTAGATATAGGAACCTACGAGCAGTACTTC. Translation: CASSVDIGTYEQYF.

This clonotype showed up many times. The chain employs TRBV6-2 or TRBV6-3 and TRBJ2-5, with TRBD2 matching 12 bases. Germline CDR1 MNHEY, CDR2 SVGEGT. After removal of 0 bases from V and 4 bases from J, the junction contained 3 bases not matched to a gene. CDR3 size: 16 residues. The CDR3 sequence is CASSYSTSGSGETQYF. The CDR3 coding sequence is TGTGCCAGCAGTTACTCGACTAGCGGGAGCGGAGAGACCCAGTACTTC.